This TCR beta chain emerged from a study of blood T cell repertoires in COVID-19. Study-level background: The analysed material was cDNA or gDNA that came from T cells, B-cell-depleted T cells, or PBMCs.

TCRdb's copy holds only in-frame clones and misses some; the assay was immunoSEQ multiplex PCR. The sample lists a few hundred thousand clones; 87% were seen once. The table lists this clone with a few counts. Two negative PCRs, clearance, or symptom resolution had been documented for recovered Cohort 3 donors. The CDR3 is 15 amino acids. V was clipped by 6 bases and J by 8 bases, with 22 bases between them. The V gene's germline CDR1 is MDHEN and CDR2 SYDVKM. The source of this sequence is a woman in her forties or fifties who had recovered from COVID-19. The genes are TRBV28 and TRBJ1-2, with D unclear. Sequenced sample: PBMCs or T cells enriched from blood (not recorded which). CDR3 DNA: TGTGCCAGCAGCCCACCGGGATTGGGGTGGAGAGGCTACACCTTC. Amino acids: CASSPPGLGWRGYTF.